The clone carrying this T cell receptor (beta chain) is deemed medium-sized (0.01 to 0.1%). Antigen unknown. Multiplex touch-down PCR with TRB-A/B primers amplified rearranged V-D-J TRB sequences. TCRdb passed the multiplex PCR reads through MiXCR, listing each CDR3 protein once. Among about 1,900 distinct CDR3 sequences listed, 15% to 20% were seen once. The V gene's germline CDR1 is KGHSH and CDR2 LQKENI. The V end lost 3 bases, the J end lost 4 bases, and 6 bases lay between the germline ends. This CDR3 has 13 amino acids. Peripheral blood genomic DNA, not sorted cells or RNA, was the template. This entry is derived from a study of T cell repertoires in aging, cancer and after chemotherapy. The overall study: Donor ages fell into six groups from 30 or younger up to 70 or older. Paired samples before and after chemotherapy came from glioblastoma patients receiving temozolomide-based therapy. Broader study findings: These repertoire data do not allow conclusions about immunological memory after chemotherapy. Across the chemotherapy interval, each cancer cohort showed higher median generation probability, suggesting thymic rebound.

The chain couples TRBV18 to TRBJ2-2; no firm D call. Sequencing was carried out using blood. This receptor was identified in a human donor with a solid tumor. CDR3 loop: CASSPGATGELFF. For the CDR3, the DNA is TGTGCCAGCTCACCCGGAGCCACCGGGGAGCTGTTTTTT.